This T cell receptor (beta chain) was captured by sequencing in a study of blood T cell repertoires in COVID-19 (dated by TCRdb to about 2020). Study-wide context: Samples covering the acute and convalescent phases of COVID-19 were provided by collaborators in the United States, Italy and Spain. The material from the prospective study consisted of cDNA or gDNA derived from T cells, B-cell-depleted T cells, or PBMCs. Deeply sampled blood TCRbeta repertoires from subjects exposed to, actively infected with, or recovered from COVID-19 were included in the dataset. A freely available public database, intended as a resource for researchers studying the immune response to SARS-CoV-2, is where the repertoires were released. The samples were drawn from two sources: the first 160 participants of the ongoing ImmuneRACE study, and 1,200 or so subjects contributed by 6 global collaborators. Nearly every sample came with metadata listing a de-identified subject ID, COVID-19 status, age in years and sex. Where HLA class I and class II types were available, the types were taken from metadata supplied by the sample provider, not from assay-based typing.

Collaborating institutions collected whole blood in K2EDTA tubes following their own protocols. For TCRbeta analysis, collaborators shipped samples in one of three forms: frozen whole blood, isolated PBMCs, or DNA extracted from either of those sample types. What the research found in general, with its limitations: The amount of clinical and demographic metadata varied by source and participant and was provided uncurated.

Remarks on this clone: Its antigen is still unknown. Base qualities are missing; no much larger clone stands one base away.

The CDR3 starts with the cysteine, ends with the phenylalanine, and has 15 residues. Of the read, only the CDR3 DNA is kept; its 45 bases are in frame from base 1. TCRbeta CDR3 regions were amplified from genomic DNA by means of the immunoSEQ Assay, a bias-controlled multiplex PCR. Regarding the original processing steps: Nucleated cell counts per sample were estimated from amplification of reference gene primers within the assay. To quantify the absolute abundance of each unique TCRbeta CDR3 rearrangement, sequence reads were collapsed and filtered. For each sample, productive Simpson clonality was calculated as the square root of Simpson's diversity index across productive rearrangements. TCRdb's version of the immuneACCESS table is confined to in-frame rearrangements and falls short of the full clone set. An unresolved V gene accounts for under half of the shortfall where checked; the remainder is of unknown origin. From that table come the V and J calls and clone size; the DNA was used to work out D and trimming. Across this sample there are a few hundred thousand clones, with about 90% seen only once. 1.5% to 2% of the sample is held by the ten biggest clonotypes.

The sequenced material came from peripheral blood. In this chain, TRBV21-1 is recombined with TRBJ2-1; the tabulated D call, TRBD1, remains unverified against the DNA. TRBV21-1 is described as a pseudogene. This TCR came from a man aged 40-50 years with active or convalescent COVID-19. The CDR3 reads CASTGADGFYNEQFF. The DNA sequence is as follows: TGTGCCAGCACAGGGGCAGACGGTTTTTACAATGAGCAGTTCTTC.